A selection of T cell receptor beta chains follows, all from one sample in a study of OX40 agonist ivuxolimab in advanced cancers. Libraries were prepared by immunoSEQ multiplex PCR; TCRdb keeps only in-frame clonotypes and omits some of them. Of over 55,000 clones listed, around 80% are singletons. The source material was CD4+ or CD8+ T cells sorted from blood, sampled in a trial of the OX40 agonist ivuxolimab. The source is an adult with an advanced solid tumor such as melanoma, head and neck, liver or kidney cancer. The CDR3 runs from the conserved cysteine through the conserved F or W. The D gene is left open where the match is weak. A row's size may be missing; if present it is once, few, many or a size class.

size	D	V	J	DNA	CDR3
-	-	TRBV27	TRBJ2-5	TGTGCCAGCAGTTTATCGGTGACACCACCGGGTCAGACCCAGTACTTC	CASSLSVTPPGQTQYF
few	-	TRBV11-2	TRBJ2-7	TGTGCCAGCAGCTTTGCAGGGGTTAACTACGAGCAGTACTTC	CASSFAGVNYEQYF
-	-	TRBV6-6	TRBJ2-7	TGTGCCAGCCGGTGGGGTTTAAGGTCCTACGAGCAGTACTTC	CASRWGLRSYEQYF
-	TRBD1	TRBV19	TRBJ2-3	TGTGCCAGTAGTATTACCGGGACAGGGGTTCCAGATACGCAGTATTTT	CASSITGTGVPDTQYF
once	-	TRBV27	TRBJ1-3	TGTGCCAGCAGTTCATATGGGGGCACCATATATTTT	CASSSYGGTIYF
once	TRBD2	TRBV5-1	TRBJ2-3	TGCGCCAGCAGCCATACTAGCGGGAGAACAGATACGCAGTATTTT	CASSHTSGRTDTQYF
-	TRBD1	TRBV7-8	TRBJ2-6	TGTGCCGGGACAGGGGGGTCTGGGGCCAACGTCCTGACTTTC	CAGTGGSGANVLTF
-	TRBD1	TRBV25-1	TRBJ1-3	TGTGCCAGCGTGGGACAGACCTACTCTGGAAACACCATATATTTT	CASVGQTYSGNTIYF
-	-	TRBV13	TRBJ2-2	TGTGCCAGCAGCAGAGGAGGAACAATTAACACCGGGGAGCTGTTTTTT	CASSRGGTINTGELFF
-	TRBD2	TRBV11-2	TRBJ2-3	TGTGCCAGCAGCCTAGCGGGGGGACGCACAGATACGCAGTATTTT	CASSLAGGRTDTQYF
-	-	TRBV18	TRBJ1-1	TGTGCCAGCTTCACAGGGTGGGACACTGAAGCTTTCTTT	CASFTGWDTEAFF
-	TRBD2	TRBV7-3	TRBJ2-1	TGTGCCAGCAGCTCCGGCGGGACTAGCGGGAACAATGAGCAGTTCTTC	CASSSGGTSGNNEQFF
-	TRBD1	TRBV29-1	TRBJ1-5	TGCAGCGCCGCGGGACAGGGGGGTCAGCCCCAGCATTTT	CSAAGQGGQPQHF
few	TRBD1	TRBV5-6	TRBJ1-2	TGTGCCAGCAGCTTACAACAGGGGGTCCGGGGCTATGGCTACACCTTC	CASSLQQGVRGYGYTF
-	TRBD2	TRBV19	TRBJ2-7	TGTGCCAGTAGTCCTCGGACTAGCGGGAACACCAGCCGACCATACGAGCAGTACTTC	CASSPRTSGNTSRPYEQYF
-	TRBD1	TRBV5-1	TRBJ1-2	TGCGCCAGCAGCTTGGAGGGGACAGGTAACACCTTC	CASSLEGTGNTF
-	-	TRBV6-1	TRBJ2-7	TGTGCCAGCAGGGAGCGGGGTAAAGGGGGCGAGCAGTACTTC	CASRERGKGGEQYF
-	TRBD2	TRBV30	TRBJ2-3	TGTGCCTGGAGTGTAGCGGGAGGGGGGGGTACGCAGTATTTT	CAWSVAGGGGTQYF
-	-	TRBV29-1	TRBJ1-5	TGCAGCGTTGGGTGGGGACGGGACCAGCCCCAGCATTTT	CSVGWGRDQPQHF
-	TRBD1	TRBV2	TRBJ1-2	TGTGCCAGCAGCAGGACAGGGGATTCCGTCTATGGCTACACCTTC	CASSRTGDSVYGYTF
-	-	TRBV9	TRBJ2-7	TGTGCCAGCAGCGTAGACGACGGCAGGGGCTACGAGCAGTACTTC	CASSVDDGRGYEQYF
few	-	TRBV2	TRBJ1-2	TGTGCCAGCTCGGGCCGGGGAGGAGGCTATGGCTACACCTTC	CASSGRGGGYGYTF
-	TRBD2	TRBV5-4	TRBJ2-7	TGTGCCAGCAGCTTGGCCAGCGGGAGCCGCCACGAGCAGTACTTC	CASSLASGSRHEQYF
-	TRBD2	TRBV6-4	TRBJ2-3	TGTGCCAGCAGTGAAGCGGGGGGAGGCACAGATACGCAGTATTTT	CASSEAGGGTDTQYF
once	TRBD1	TRBV2	TRBJ1-1	TGTGCCAGCAGAGGGGACAGGGGGTTTACTGAAGCTTTCTTT	CASRGDRGFTEAFF
-	TRBD2	TRBV5-1	TRBJ2-3	TGCGCCAGCCAAGGGACTAGCGGGAGGGCCGGGAGCACAGATACGCAGTATTTT	CASQGTSGRAGSTDTQYF
-	TRBD2	TRBV5-4	TRBJ2-7	TGTGCCAGCAGCTTCGGTAGCGGGAGCTCCGAGCAGTACTTC	CASSFGSGSSEQYF
few	-	TRBV6-6	TRBJ2-7	TGTGCCAGCAGTTACTCTGGGGGGGCCGGCGCCTACGAGCAGTACTTC	CASSYSGGAGAYEQYF
-	-	TRBV18	TRBJ1-2	TGTGCCAGCTCACGGCAATTCGATGGGCAAGATAGAGGCTACACCTTC	CASSRQFDGQDRGYTF
few	-	TRBV19	TRBJ1-1	TGTGCCAGTAGTATAGATGGGGCAGTTAACACTGAAGCTTTCTTT	CASSIDGAVNTEAFF
-	-	TRBV6-5	TRBJ2-7	TGTGCCAGCAGTTACGTACCGGGAATTGGCGAGCAGTACTTC	CASSYVPGIGEQYF
-	-	TRBV19	TRBJ1-1	TGTGCCAGTACCGCAGGGGCCAGGCTGAACACTGAAGCTTTCTTT	CASTAGARLNTEAFF
-	TRBD1	TRBV2	TRBJ1-2	TGTGCCAGCAGATCCCTCCGACAGGGCGATGGCTACACCTTC	CASRSLRQGDGYTF
-	TRBD2	TRBV10-2	TRBJ2-2	TGCGCCAGCACCGTAGGACTAGCGGGAGGGTGGACCGGGGAGCTGTTTTTT	CASTVGLAGGWTGELFF
-	-	TRBV19	TRBJ1-1	TGTGCCAGTAGTATGGACAGTGGCACTGAAGCTTTCTTT	CASSMDSGTEAFF
once	TRBD1	TRBV5-5	TRBJ2-5	TGTGCCAGCAGCGGGACAGATCAAGAGACCCAGTACTTC	CASSGTDQETQYF
-	-	TRBV25-1	TRBJ2-2	TGTGCCAGTACGGCCACCGGATCAGGGCCCGGGGAGCTGTTTTTT	CASTATGSGPGELFF
-	-	TRBV6-1	TRBJ2-5	TGTGCCAGCAGTACCGATGGGCAGGAGGAGACCCAGTACTTC	CASSTDGQEETQYF
-	-	TRBV6-6	TRBJ2-3	TGTGCCAGCAGTTACGCAGCAGGGCGGGACCCAGATACGCAGTATTTT	CASSYAAGRDPDTQYF
-	-	TRBV4-1	TRBJ1-3	TGCGCCAGCAGCCTCCACGGCTCTGGAAACACCATATATTTT	CASSLHGSGNTIYF
-	-	TRBV9	TRBJ2-3	TGTGCCAGCAGCCCCAGCGCAGGCGATACGCAGTATTTT	CASSPSAGDTQYF
-	TRBD2	TRBV29-1	TRBJ2-1	TGCAGCGGGAGACTAGCGTCCCTAAACAATGAGCAGTTCTTC	CSGRLASLNNEQFF
-	-	TRBV7-9	TRBJ2-5	TGTGCCAGCAGCTTACTCTCGGTTAGAGAGACCCAGTACTTC	CASSLLSVRETQYF
once	TRBD2	TRBV9	TRBJ2-5	TGTGCCAGCAGCGTAGCCAGCGGGGGGCACGAAGAGACCCAGTACTTC	CASSVASGGHEETQYF
-	TRBD1	TRBV2	TRBJ1-4	TGTGCCAGCCTTCCGGGACAGGGTATCGAAAAACTGTTTTTT	CASLPGQGIEKLFF
-	-	TRBV7-2	TRBJ2-2	TGTGCCAGCAGCTTACTGCCGGGACAAAACACCGGGGAGCTGTTTTTT	CASSLLPGQNTGELFF
few	TRBD2	TRBV9	TRBJ2-5	TGTGCCAGCAGCGTAGGGGCAGCGGGGGGATCTACGGAGACCCAGTACTTC	CASSVGAAGGSTETQYF
-	-	TRBV2	TRBJ1-2	TGTGCCAGCAGTGAAGTTACAAGAAGCTATGGCTACACCTTC	CASSEVTRSYGYTF
-	TRBD1	TRBV19	TRBJ1-2	TGTGCCAGTAGTAATCGGGACAGGGCCTACTATGGCTACACCTTC	CASSNRDRAYYGYTF
few	-	TRBV30	TRBJ2-5	TGTGCCTGGAGTTTAGAGACCCAGTACTTC	CAWSLETQYF
-	-	TRBV30	TRBJ1-2	TGTGCCTGGGAGGCCCGGGGCGGCTACACCTTC	CAWEARGGYTF
-	-	TRBV6-6	TRBJ1-2	TGTGCCAGCAGGACCCCAGGGGTCCCTAACTATGGCTACACCTTC	CASRTPGVPNYGYTF